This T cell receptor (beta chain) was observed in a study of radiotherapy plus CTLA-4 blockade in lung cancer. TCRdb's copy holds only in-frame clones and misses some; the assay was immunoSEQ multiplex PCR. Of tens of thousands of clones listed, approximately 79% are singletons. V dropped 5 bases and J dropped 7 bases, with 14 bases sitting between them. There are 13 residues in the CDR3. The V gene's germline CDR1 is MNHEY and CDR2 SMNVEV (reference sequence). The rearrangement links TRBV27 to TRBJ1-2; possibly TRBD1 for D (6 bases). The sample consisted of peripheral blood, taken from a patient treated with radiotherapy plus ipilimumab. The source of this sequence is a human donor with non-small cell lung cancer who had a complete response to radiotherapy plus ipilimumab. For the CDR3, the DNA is TGTGCCAGCAGTCTCCAGGGGTTGGGTGGCTACACCTTC. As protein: CASSLQGLGGYTF.